These 7 T cell receptor beta chains came from one sample sequenced in a study of neurological immune-mediated disorders. Each CDR3 protein is one row after TCRdb ran MiXCR on the 5' RACE reads. The table records 66,000 or so distinct CDR3 sequences, less than 5.5% of them present only once. The sequencing input was PBMCs. Receptors originate from a woman aged 30 to 39 with multiple sclerosis.

The chain employs TRBV20-1 and TRBJ1-5; TRBD1 might be the D (5 bases). Germline assignment: CDR1 DFQATT and CDR2 SNEGSKA (reference sequence). V dropped 2 bases and J dropped 9 bases, with 14 bases sitting between them. CDR3 length: 13 residues. In DNA form, the CDR3 reads TGCAGTGCTAGACGCAGGGCCCTGAGGCCCCAGCATTTT. This codes for CSARRRALRPQHF.

This clonotype has just a few counts. A much larger clone differs from this one at a single base, so this may be a read error. The chain recombines TRBV5-1 with TRBJ2-5; no definite D call. CDR1 is SGHRS and CDR2 is YFSETQ in the germline V gene. V gave up 4 bases and J gave up 2 bases, with 6 bases separating them. This CDR3 is 12 amino acids long. The DNA of the CDR3 is TGCGCCAGCAGCCAAACACAAGAGACCCAGTACTTC. Translation gives CASSQTQETQYF.

This clonotype was recorded a few times. The chain carries TRBV5-4 and TRBJ2-5; D might be TRBD1 (6 bases). This CDR3 has 15 amino acids. V lost 0 bases to trimming and J lost 4 bases, with 13 bases between them. Germline loops: CDR1 SGHNT, CDR2 YYREEE (reference sequence). The CDR3 DNA follows: TGTGCCAGCAGCTTGGAGGCACAAGGGGGAGAGACCCAGTACTTC. Translated, it gives CASSLEAQGGETQYF.

The sample holds many counts of this clonotype. The CDR3 sequence: CASSLDRADTQYF. CDR3 bases: TGTGCCAGCAGCTTAGACAGGGCAGATACGCAGTATTTT. The chain is built from TRBV7-2 and TRBJ2-3; the D gene is possibly TRBD1 (6 bases). Looked up from germline, CDR1 is SGHTA and CDR2 is FQGNSA. Trimming stripped 1 base from V and 4 bases from J, with 6 bases between. The CDR3 extends over 13 amino acids.

This clonotype was seen a handful of times. The chain combines TRBV7-9 with TRBJ2-1; 14 bases map to TRBD2. The ends lost 6 bases at V and 8 bases at J; junction bases unmatched: 6. CDR3 length: 15 amino acids. Germline CDR1 reads SEHNR; CDR2 reads FQNEAQ (reference sequence). This CDR3 reads CASRRTSGGNHEQFF. The DNA of the CDR3 is TGTGCCAGCAGGCGGACTAGCGGGGGGAATCATGAGCAGTTCTTC.

This clonotype was seen at least ten times. The genes are TRBV20-1 and TRBJ1-2; TRBD1 might be the D (6 bases). The length of the CDR3 is 14 residues. V gave up 4 bases and J gave up 8 bases, with 20 bases separating them. Per germline, CDR1 DFQATT and CDR2 SNEGSKA (reference sequence). The CDR3 DNA is TGCAGTGCTACCGAGACAGGTCCGATAGGAGGCTACACCTTC. Its protein is CSATETGPIGGYTF.

In this sample, this clonotype turned up once. This chain links TRBV20-1 with TRBJ2-3; D possibly corresponds to TRBD1 (5 bases). Trimming stripped 2 bases from V and 3 bases from J, with 15 bases between. Germline CDR1 is DFQATT and CDR2 is SNEGSKA (reference sequence). The CDR3 is made up of 15 amino acids. The CDR3 loop is CSARHRGLKTDTQYF. CDR3 nucleotides: TGCAGTGCTAGACATAGGGGCTTAAAAACAGATACGCAGTATTTT.